This entry lists 17 T cell receptor beta chains sequenced from one sample in a study of shared clonotypes between healthy human individuals. The method was immunoSEQ multiplex PCR; TCRdb's version includes in-frame clones alone and lacks a portion of them. The sample holds around 2.3 million clones, nearly 97% seen once. The sequenced sample was naive CD4+ T cells sorted from blood. As for subset: CD45RA+ positively selected. All receptors derive from a man aged 18 to 30 in good health.

In its sample, this clone was seen once. This rearrangement joins TRBV30 to TRBJ2-1; maybe TRBD1 (6 bases). CDR1 is GTSNPN and CDR2 is SVGIG in the germline V gene (reference sequence). The V and J ends lost 2 bases and 1 base respectively, with 12 bases between them. The CDR3 is 15 amino acids. CDR3 protein: CAWSRQVKSYNEQFF. The CDR3 DNA reads TGTGCCTGGAGTAGACAGGTGAAGTCCTACAATGAGCAGTTCTTC.

The chain joins TRBV19 to TRBJ2-7; D call uncertain. There are 15 residues in the CDR3. V was clipped by 1 base and J by 3 bases, with 13 bases between them. Germline values: CDR1 LNHDA, CDR2 SQIVND (reference sequence). In DNA form, the CDR3 reads TGTGCCAGTAGTATAGGGGCCCAGATTGTCTACGAGCAGTACTTC. This sequence encodes CASSIGAQIVYEQYF. The full variable domain, in which reference TRBV19 and TRBJ2-7 provide the parts outside the CDR3, is DGGITQSPKYLFRKEGQNVTLSCEQNLNHDAMYWYRQDPGQGLRLIYYSQIVNDFQKGDIAEGYSVSREKKESFPLTVTSAQKNPTAFYLCASSIGAQIVYEQYFGPGTRLTVT.

This sequence joins TRBV19 and TRBJ2-5, with 11 bases that match TRBD2. CDR1 and CDR2 (germline): LNHDA, SQIVND (reference sequence). J lost 5 bases, V lost 4 bases, and 12 bases had no gene match. The CDR3 runs to 17 residues. The CDR3 sequence: CASSTLTSGAVRETQYF. CDR3 nucleotides: TGTGCCAGTAGTACCCTGACTAGCGGGGCCGTAAGGGAGACCCAGTACTTC. Based on the CDR3 plus reference TRBV19 and TRBJ2-5, the full variable domain is DGGITQSPKYLFRKEGQNVTLSCEQNLNHDAMYWYRQDPGQGLRLIYYSQIVNDFQKGDIAEGYSVSREKKESFPLTVTSAQKNPTAFYLCASSTLTSGAVRETQYFGPGTRLLVL.

The chain employs TRBV7-2 and TRBJ2-5; possibly TRBD2 for D (5 bases). V lost 3 bases and J lost 1, with 12 bases in between. CDR1 and CDR2 from the germline V gene are SGHTA and FQGNSA. The length of the CDR3 is 15 residues. Here the CDR3 DNA reads TGTGCCAGCAGCTTTATAGCGAACCCCCAAGAGACCCAGTACTTC. As protein: CASSFIANPQETQYF.

The chain has TRBV21-1 and TRBJ1-5. TRBV21-1 is a recognized pseudogene. The CDR3 covers 15 residues. The CDR3 spells CASSKDVTRNQPQHF. The CDR3 nucleotides read TGTGCCAGCAGCAAAGACGTCACGAGGAATCAGCCCCAGCATTTT.

The genes are TRBV5-6 and TRBJ2-5; maybe TRBD2 (5 bases). The CDR3 is 14 residues long. Germline lookup yields CDR1 SGHDT and CDR2 YYEEEE. V lost 1 base and J lost 2, with 9 bases in between. DNA of the CDR3: TGTGCCAGCAGCTTGCAAGCGGCACAAGAGACCCAGTACTTC. Translating it yields CASSLQAAQETQYF.

The chain joins TRBV4-1 to TRBJ2-3; 11 bases map to TRBD2. V trimming: 3 bases; J trimming: 0 bases; junction bases outside the gene matches: 11. This CDR3 spans 19 amino acids. Germline V gives CDR1 MGHRA, CDR2 YSYEKL. The CDR3 DNA follows: TGCGCCAGCAGCCATACTAGCGGGAGAGGGTCTATCAGCACAGATACGCAGTATTTT. It is translated as CASSHTSGRGSISTDTQYF.

The sample holds one count of this clone. The genes are TRBV14 and TRBJ2-7; 10 bases map to TRBD1. J gave up 2 bases and V 2 bases, and 3 bases lay outside the gene matches. Germline V gene sequence: CDR1 SGHDN, CDR2 FVKESK. The CDR3 loop spans 15 amino acids. CDR3 amino acids: CASSQPGQGPYEQYF. CDR3 nucleotides: TGTGCCAGCAGCCAACCGGGACAGGGGCCCTACGAGCAGTACTTC.

The chain has TRBV5-6 and TRBJ1-5, with D possibly TRBD1 on 5 matching bases. CDR3 length equals 13 residues. CDR1 and CDR2 (germline): SGHDT, YYEEEE. Trimming left V 0 bases short and J 16 bases short, with 17 bases between. The CDR3 DNA reads TGTGCCAGCAGCTTGGCTGGGACCGTTCCTAGTCATTTT. Its protein is CASSLAGTVPSHF. Variable domain in full (rest from reference TRBV5-6 and TRBJ1-5): DAGVTQSPTHLIKTRGQQVTLRCSPKSGHDTVSWYQQALGQGPQFIFQYYEEEERQRGNFPDRFSGHQFPNYSSELNVNALLLGDSALYLCASSLAGTVPSHFGDGTRLSIL.

This chain joins TRBV5-1 and TRBJ1-2; unclear D gene. This CDR3 is 15 amino acids long. In germline, CDR1 is SGHRS, CDR2 YFSETQ. V was shortened by 0 bases and J by 0 bases, with 9 bases between the two germline ends. The CDR3 here is CASSLGERANYGYTF. Written as DNA, the CDR3 is TGCGCCAGCAGCTTGGGGGAGAGAGCTAACTATGGCTACACCTTC.

DNA of the CDR3: TGTGCCAGCAGCCAAGATCGGGGGGCCTCGTACGAGCAGTACTTC. Translated, it gives CASSQDRGASYEQYF. The V call is TRBV4-2, the J call TRBJ2-7; TRBD2 might be the D (7 bases). Germline loops: CDR1 LGHNA, CDR2 YNFKEQ. V shed 0 bases and J shed 4 bases, with 13 bases lying between them. The CDR3 length is 15 residues.

The J gene is TRBJ1-2, the V gene TRBV10-2, with D perhaps matching TRBD1 (5 bases). The CDR3 has 15 residues. The ends were cut back, 4 bases at V and 3 bases at J, with 15 bases in the middle. CDR1 is WSHSY, CDR2 SAAADI, per germline. The CDR3 loop is CASSADKRGDYGYTF. Written as DNA, the CDR3 is TGCGCCAGCAGTGCGGATAAACGGGGGGACTATGGCTACACCTTC.

Worth noting for this clone: Other nucleotide sequences from this sample produce the same CDR3. This chain joins TRBV4-1 and TRBJ2-5; no definite D call. Germline CDR1 is MGHRA and CDR2 is YSYEKL. Trimming removed 0 bases from V and 1 base from J, with 9 bases in between. This CDR3 region has 15 residues. In nucleotides, the CDR3 is TGCGCCAGCAGCCAAGATCCGCAGGTCCAAGAGACCCAGTACTTC. Protein product: CASSQDPQVQETQYF.

This rearrangement joins TRBV9 to TRBJ2-3; 9 bases fit TRBD2. The CDR3 has 18 residues. From germline, CDR1 is SGDLS and CDR2 YYNGEE. Trimming at V came to 0 bases and at J to 0 bases, leaving 8 bases not matched to a gene. In DNA, the CDR3 is TGTGCCAGCAGCGTAGGAGGTTGGCGGGGGGGAAGCACAGATACGCAGTATTTT. Translating gives CASSVGGWRGGSTDTQYF.

The V and J genes are TRBV7-2 and TRBJ1-5, with TRBD1 identical over 8 bases. V shed 5 bases, J shed 9 bases, and the junction held 9 bases outside the gene matches. CDR1 is SGHTA and CDR2 is FQGNSA in the germline V gene. The CDR3 is made up of 14 amino acids. In nucleotides, the CDR3 is TGTGCCAGCAGCCGTGGACAGGGCGTCGGGCCCCAGCATTTT. This sequence encodes CASSRGQGVGPQHF.

The gene calls are TRBV6-5 and TRBJ2-5; possibly TRBD1 for D (6 bases). V shed 4 bases and J shed 5 bases, with 17 bases lying between them. The germline CDR1 and CDR2 sequences are MNHEY and SVGAGI. The CDR3 totals 15 residues. This chain's CDR3 is CASSSTQGFGETQYF. The CDR3 DNA is TGTGCCAGCAGTTCAACCCAGGGGTTCGGGGAGACCCAGTACTTC.

The rearrangement uses TRBV2 and TRBJ1-5; D remains ambiguous. The CDR3 is 14 residues long. The V end was cut by 7 bases, the J end by 3 bases, with 13 bases between. The V gene's germline CDR1 is SNHLY and CDR2 FYNNEI. Here the CDR3 DNA reads TGTGCCAGCACGGGCTTCGACGCCAATCAGCCCCAGCATTTT. Amino acids: CASTGFDANQPQHF.